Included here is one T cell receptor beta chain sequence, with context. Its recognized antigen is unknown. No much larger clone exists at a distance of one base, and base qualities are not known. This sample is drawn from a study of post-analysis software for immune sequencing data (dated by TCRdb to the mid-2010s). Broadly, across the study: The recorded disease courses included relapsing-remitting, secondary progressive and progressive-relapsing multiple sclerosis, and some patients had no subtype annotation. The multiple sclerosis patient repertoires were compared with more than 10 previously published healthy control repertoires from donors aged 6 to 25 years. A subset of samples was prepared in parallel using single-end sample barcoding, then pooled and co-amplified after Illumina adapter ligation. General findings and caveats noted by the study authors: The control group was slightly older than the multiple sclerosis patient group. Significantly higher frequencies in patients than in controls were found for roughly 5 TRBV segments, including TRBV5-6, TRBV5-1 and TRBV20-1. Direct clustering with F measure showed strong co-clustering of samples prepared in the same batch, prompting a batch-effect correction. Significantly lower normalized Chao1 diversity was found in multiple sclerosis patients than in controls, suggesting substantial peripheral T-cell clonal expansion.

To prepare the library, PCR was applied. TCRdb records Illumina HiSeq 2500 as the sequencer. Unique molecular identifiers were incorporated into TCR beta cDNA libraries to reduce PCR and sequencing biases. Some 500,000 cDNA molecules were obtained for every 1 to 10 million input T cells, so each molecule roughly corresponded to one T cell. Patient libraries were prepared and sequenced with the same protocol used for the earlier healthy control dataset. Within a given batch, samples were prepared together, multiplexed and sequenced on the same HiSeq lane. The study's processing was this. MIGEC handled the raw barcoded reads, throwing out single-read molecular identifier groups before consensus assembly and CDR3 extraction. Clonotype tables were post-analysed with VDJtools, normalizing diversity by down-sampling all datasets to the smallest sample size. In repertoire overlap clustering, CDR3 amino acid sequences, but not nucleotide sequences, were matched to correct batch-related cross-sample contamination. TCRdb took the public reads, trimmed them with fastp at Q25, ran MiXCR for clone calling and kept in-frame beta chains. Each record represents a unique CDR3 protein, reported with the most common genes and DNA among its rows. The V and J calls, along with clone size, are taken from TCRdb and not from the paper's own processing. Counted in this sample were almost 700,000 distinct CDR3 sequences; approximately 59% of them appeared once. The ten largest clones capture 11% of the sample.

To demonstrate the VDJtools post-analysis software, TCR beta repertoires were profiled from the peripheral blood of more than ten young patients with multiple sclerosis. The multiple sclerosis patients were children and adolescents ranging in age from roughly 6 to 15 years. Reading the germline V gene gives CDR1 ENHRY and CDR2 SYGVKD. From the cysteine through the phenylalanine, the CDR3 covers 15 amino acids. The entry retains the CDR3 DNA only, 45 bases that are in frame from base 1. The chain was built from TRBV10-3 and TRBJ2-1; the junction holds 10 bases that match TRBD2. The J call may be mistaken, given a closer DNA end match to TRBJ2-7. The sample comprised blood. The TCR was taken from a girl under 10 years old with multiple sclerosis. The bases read TGTGCCATCAGTGAGTCGAGAGCGGGAGGGAATGAGCAGTACTTC. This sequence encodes CAISESRAGGNEQYF.